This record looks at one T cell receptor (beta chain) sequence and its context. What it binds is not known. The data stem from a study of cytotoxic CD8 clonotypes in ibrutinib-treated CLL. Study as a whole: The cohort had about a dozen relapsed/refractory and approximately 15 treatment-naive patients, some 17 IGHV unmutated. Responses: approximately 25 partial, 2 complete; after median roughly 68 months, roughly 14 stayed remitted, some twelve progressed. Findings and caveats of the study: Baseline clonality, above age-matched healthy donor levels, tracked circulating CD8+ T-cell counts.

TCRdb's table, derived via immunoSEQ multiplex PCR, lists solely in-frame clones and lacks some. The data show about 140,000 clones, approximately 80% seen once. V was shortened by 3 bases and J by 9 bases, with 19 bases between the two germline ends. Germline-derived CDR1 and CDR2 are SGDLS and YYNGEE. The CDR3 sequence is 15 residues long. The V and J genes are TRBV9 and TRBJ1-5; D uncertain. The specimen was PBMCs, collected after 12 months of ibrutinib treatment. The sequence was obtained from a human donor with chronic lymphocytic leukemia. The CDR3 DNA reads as TGTGCCAGCAGCGCCGATTCCCTGGGGTCGCGGCCCCAGCATTTT. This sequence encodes CASSADSLGSRPQHF.